The sequence of this TCR beta chain was determined in a study of blood T cell repertoires in COVID-19. As handled by the study authors: Amplifying reference gene primers gave estimates of nucleated cell counts. The method was immunoSEQ multiplex PCR; TCRdb's version includes in-frame clones alone and lacks a portion of them. Clone size and V and J calls were adopted from that table, with D and trimming inferred from the DNA. Of a few hundred thousand clones detected, around 84% appear once; the ten largest clones hold around 6.5%. This clone was counted a single time. Trimming shortened V by 4 bases and J by 0 bases, and 15 bases separated the two germline ends. The CDR3 contains 16 residues. Germline CDR1 reads SGDLS; CDR2 reads YYNGEE.

This chain links TRBV9 with TRBJ2-3; the D gene is possibly TRBD2 (6 bases). The receptor's source is a woman aged 40 to 49 who had recovered from COVID-19. The sequenced material came from PBMCs or T cells enriched from blood (not recorded which). The CDR3 DNA reads as TGTGCCAGCAGCCCACTTAGCGGTTCTAGCACAGATACGCAGTATTTT. Its translation: CASSPLSGSSTDTQYF.